This T cell receptor (beta chain) is drawn from a study of control samples from healthy donors and cancer patients. The CDR3 totals 15 residues. Germline trimming cut 6 bases from V and 0 bases from J; bases unmatched to any gene: 4. CDR1 is MNHEY, CDR2 SVGAGI, per germline. Sequencing used immunoSEQ multiplex PCR; TCRdb keeps in-frame clones, though not all of them. The sample lists 130,000 or so clones; more than 70% were seen once. The sequenced material came from blood. J is TRBJ1-3 and V is TRBV6-5; 8 nucleotides agree with TRBD1. This receptor was identified in a middle-aged man in good health. CDR3 DNA sequence: TGTGCCAGCAGGGACAGGGCTCTCTCTGGAAACACCATATATTTT. This translates into CASRDRALSGNTIYF.